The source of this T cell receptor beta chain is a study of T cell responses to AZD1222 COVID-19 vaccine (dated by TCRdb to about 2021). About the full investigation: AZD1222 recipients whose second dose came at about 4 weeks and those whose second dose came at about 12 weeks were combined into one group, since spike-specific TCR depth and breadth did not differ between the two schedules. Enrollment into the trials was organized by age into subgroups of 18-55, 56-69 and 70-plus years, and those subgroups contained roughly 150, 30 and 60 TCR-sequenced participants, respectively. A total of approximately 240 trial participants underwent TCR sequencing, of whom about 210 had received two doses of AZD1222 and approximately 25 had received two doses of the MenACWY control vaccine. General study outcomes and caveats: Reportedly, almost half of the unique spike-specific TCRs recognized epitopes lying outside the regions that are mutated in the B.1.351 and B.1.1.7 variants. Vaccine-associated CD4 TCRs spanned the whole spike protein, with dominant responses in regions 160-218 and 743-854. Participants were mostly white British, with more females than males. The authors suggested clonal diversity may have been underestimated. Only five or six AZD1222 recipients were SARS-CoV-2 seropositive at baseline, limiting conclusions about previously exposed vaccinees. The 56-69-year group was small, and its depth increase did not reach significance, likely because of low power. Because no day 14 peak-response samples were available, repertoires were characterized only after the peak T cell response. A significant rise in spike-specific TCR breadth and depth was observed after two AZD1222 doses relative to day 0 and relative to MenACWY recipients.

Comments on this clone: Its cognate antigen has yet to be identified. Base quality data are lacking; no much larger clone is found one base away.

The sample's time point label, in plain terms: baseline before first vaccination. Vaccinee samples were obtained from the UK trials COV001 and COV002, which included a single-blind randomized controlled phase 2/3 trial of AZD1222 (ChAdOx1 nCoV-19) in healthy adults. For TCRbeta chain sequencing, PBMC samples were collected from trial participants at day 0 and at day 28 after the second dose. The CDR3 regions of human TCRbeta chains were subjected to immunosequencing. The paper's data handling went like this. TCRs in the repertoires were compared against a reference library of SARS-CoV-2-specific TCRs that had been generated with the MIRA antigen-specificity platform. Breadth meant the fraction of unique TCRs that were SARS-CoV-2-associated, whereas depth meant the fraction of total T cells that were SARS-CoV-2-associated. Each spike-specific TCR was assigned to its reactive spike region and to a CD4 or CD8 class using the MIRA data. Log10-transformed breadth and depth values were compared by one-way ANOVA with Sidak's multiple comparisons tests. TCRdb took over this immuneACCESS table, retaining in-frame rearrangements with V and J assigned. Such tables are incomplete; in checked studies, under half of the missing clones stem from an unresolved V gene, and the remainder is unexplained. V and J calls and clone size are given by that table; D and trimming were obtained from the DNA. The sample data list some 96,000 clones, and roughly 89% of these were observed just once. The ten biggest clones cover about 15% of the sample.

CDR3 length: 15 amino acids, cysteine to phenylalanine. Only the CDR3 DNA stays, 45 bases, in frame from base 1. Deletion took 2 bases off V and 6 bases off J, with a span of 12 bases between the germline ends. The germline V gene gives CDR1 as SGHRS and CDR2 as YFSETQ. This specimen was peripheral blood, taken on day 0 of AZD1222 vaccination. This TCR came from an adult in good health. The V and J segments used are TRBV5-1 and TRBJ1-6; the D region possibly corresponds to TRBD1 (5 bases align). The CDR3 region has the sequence CASSFDTGGNSPLHF. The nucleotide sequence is TGCGCCAGCAGCTTTGACACAGGAGGTAATTCACCCCTCCACTTT.